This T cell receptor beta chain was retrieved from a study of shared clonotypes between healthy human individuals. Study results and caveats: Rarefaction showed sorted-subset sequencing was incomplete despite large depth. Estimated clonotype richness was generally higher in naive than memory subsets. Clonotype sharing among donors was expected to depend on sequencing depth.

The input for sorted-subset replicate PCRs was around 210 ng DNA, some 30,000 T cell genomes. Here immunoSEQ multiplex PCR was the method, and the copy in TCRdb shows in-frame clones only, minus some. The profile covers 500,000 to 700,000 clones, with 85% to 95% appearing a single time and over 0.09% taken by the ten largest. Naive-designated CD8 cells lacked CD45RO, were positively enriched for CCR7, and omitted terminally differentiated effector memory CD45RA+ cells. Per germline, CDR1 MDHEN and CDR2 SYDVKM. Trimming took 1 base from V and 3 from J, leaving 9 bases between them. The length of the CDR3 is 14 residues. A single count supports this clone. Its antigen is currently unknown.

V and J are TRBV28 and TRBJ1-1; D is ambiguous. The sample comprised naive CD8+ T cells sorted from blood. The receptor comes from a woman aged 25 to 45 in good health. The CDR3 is CASSLYQSDTEAFF. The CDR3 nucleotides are TGTGCCAGCAGTTTATACCAGAGTGACACTGAAGCTTTCTTT.